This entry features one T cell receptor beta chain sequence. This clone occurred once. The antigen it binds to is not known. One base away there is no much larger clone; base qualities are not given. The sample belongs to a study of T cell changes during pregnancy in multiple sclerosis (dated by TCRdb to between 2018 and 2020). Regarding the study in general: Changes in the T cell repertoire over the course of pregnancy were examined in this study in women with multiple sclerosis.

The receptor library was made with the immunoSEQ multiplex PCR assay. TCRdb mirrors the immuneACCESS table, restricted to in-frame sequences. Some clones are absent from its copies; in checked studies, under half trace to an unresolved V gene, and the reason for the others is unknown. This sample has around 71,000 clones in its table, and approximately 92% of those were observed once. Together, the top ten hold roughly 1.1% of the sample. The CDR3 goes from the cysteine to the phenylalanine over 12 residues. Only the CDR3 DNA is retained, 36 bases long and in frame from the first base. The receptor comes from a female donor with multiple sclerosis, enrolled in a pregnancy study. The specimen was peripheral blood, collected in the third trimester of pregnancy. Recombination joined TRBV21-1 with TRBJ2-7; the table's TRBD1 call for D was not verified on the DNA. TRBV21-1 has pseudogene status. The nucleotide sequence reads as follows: TGTGCCAGCAGCAATCAGGGGCCAGAGCAGTACTTC. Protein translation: CASSNQGPEQYF.